This TCR beta chain was identified in a study of T-cell reconstitution after alpha-beta-depleted transplantation in children. Study-wide findings and caveats: In some patients, recipient T cells and intrathymic progenitors surviving conditioning explained high day-60 diversity. T-cell numbers and diversity, one year after transplant, stemmed largely from T cells that were newly produced. Expanded graft clones numbering several hundred reportedly gave rise to alpha-beta T cells about two months after transplant.

There are many counts of this clonotype. Antigen specificity is unknown. Preparation of the TCRbeta library involved a method that used unique molecular identifiers. Via MiXCR, TCRdb re-called the PCR reads, giving one row per CDR3 protein. The sample holds 200,000 or so distinct CDR3 sequences, 6.3% seen once. The TCR sequence derives from a girl under three years old with combined immunodeficiency, due to receive a stem cell transplant. The starting material was PBMCs, obtained before TCRalphabeta/CD19-depleted stem cell transplant.

This chain's CDR3 is CASSITGQVYEQYF. The CDR3 DNA sequence: TGTGCCAGCAGCATTACGGGACAGGTCTACGAGCAGTACTTC. The V call is TRBV7-2, the J call TRBJ2-7; TRBD1 matches at 8 bases. The ends lost 5 bases at V and 3 bases at J; junction bases unmatched: 6. The CDR3 runs to 14 residues. Germline CDR1 SGHTA, CDR2 FQGNSA.